Ten or more counts support the clone carrying this T cell receptor (beta chain). The target antigen is unknown. This sample was included in a study of T cells in Graves' hyperthyroidism and ophthalmopathy. Study findings and constraints: Most clonotypes that expanded in the thyroid above 0.001 also showed up in blood.

Hyperthyroidism, newly diagnosed and lasting under 2 months, affected patients aged 18 to 65. For the diagnoses, clinical symptoms, serum thyroxine and TRAb, thyroid ultrasound and orbital computed tomography were used. The PBMCs were taken from 10 ml of fresh peripheral blood. This CDR3 is 14 amino acids long. Germline assignment: CDR1 SNHLY and CDR2 FYNNEI. With 1 base removed from V and 5 bases from J, the gap between germline ends came to 11 bases. Amplification of TCR beta CDR3 regions used RNA as the template. The TCR CDR3 first-round RT-PCR relied on the HTBI primer set. TCRdb called the multiplex PCR reads again in MiXCR, with one record for every CDR3 protein. The sample includes a few hundred thousand distinct CDR3 sequences, roughly 25% of them seen just once.

The sequencing input was blood. The receptor was isolated from a man between 45 and 60 years old with Graves' hyperthyroidism. The V call is TRBV2, the J call TRBJ2-5; no reliable D call. The CDR3 sequence is CASSEVDGGETQYF. CDR3 in DNA: TGTGCCAGCAGTGAAGTTGATGGTGGGGAGACCCAGTACTTC. The full variable domain, in which reference TRBV2 and TRBJ2-5 provide the parts outside the CDR3, is EPEVTQTPSHQVTQMGQEVILRCVPISNHLYFYWYRQILGQKVEFLVSFYNNEISEKSEIFDDQFSVERPDGSNFTLKIRSTKLEDSAMYFCASSEVDGGETQYFGPGTRLLVL.